This TCR beta chain was documented in a study of cytomegalovirus exposure and HLA in healthy donors. Whole-study results and caveats: Judged likely to be a sequencing artifact was a cluster of highly shared sequence variants. The authors listed some 160 TCR beta chains as cytomegalovirus-associated. Exclusion applied to some V segments, including TRBV6-2 and TRBV6-3, as they were indistinguishable.

This PCR relied on a set of 60 Vbeta primers and 13 Jbeta primers. Method: immunoSEQ multiplex PCR; TCRdb's copy keeps in-frame clones and lacks some. The sample has tens of thousands of clones; 65% are singletons. J was trimmed by 0 bases and V by 3 bases; bases with no gene match: 4. Per the germline V gene, CDR1 is SNHLY and CDR2 is FYNNEI. The CDR3 runs 17 residues. Concerning this clone: Its antigen is as yet unknown.

Sequenced sample: PBMCs. The rearrangement joins TRBV2 to TRBJ1-3; TRBD1 matches at 11 bases. The sequence derives from a woman aged 50 to 65 in good health and CMV-seropositive. The DNA of the CDR3 is TGTGCCAGCAGTGATAGGGACAGGGGGTCCTCTGGAAACACCATATATTTT. As protein: CASSDRDRGSSGNTIYF. Full variable domain (remainder filled in from reference TRBV2 and TRBJ1-3): EPEVTQTPSHQVTQMGQEVILRCVPISNHLYFYWYRQILGQKVEFLVSFYNNEISEKSEIFDDQFSVERPDGSNFTLKIRSTKLEDSAMYFCASSDRDRGSSGNTIYFGEGSWLTVV.